This T cell receptor beta chain derives from a study of T cell responses to AZD1222 COVID-19 vaccine. At the level of the study: Timing groups of about 4 and about 12 weeks for second doses were pooled. General study findings and limits: Repertoire collection took place solely once the T cell response had peaked.

Profiled with immunoSEQ multiplex PCR; TCRdb holds only in-frame clones, not every one. The data contain about 120,000 clones, 75% to 90% of them seen just once; the ten biggest clones take up around 2.4%. Concerning this clone: Its antigen is unknown.

V was shortened by 0 bases and J by 0 bases, with 5 bases between the two germline ends. The CDR3 runs 14 residues. CDR1 is SGHNT and CDR2 is YENEEA in the germline V gene. The sequences come from peripheral blood, collected on day 0 of AZD1222 vaccination. This chain joins TRBV11-3 and TRBJ1-1; D is unresolved. This sequence was found in an adult in good health. As DNA, the CDR3 is TGTGCCAGCAGCTTAGATGGTATGAACACTGAAGCTTTCTTT. It yields the protein CASSLDGMNTEAFF.